A selection of T cell receptor beta chains follows, all from one sample in a study of vaccination and CD4 T cells after COVID-19. In TCRdb, the PCR reads were re-called with MiXCR into one record per CDR3 protein. The sample lists about 25,000 distinct CDR3 sequences; roughly 50% were seen once. Their recognized antigens are unknown. The sequencing input was CD4+ T cells from blood, cultured in vitro. Receptor source: a human donor who had recovered from COVID-19. CDR3s include the opening cysteine and the closing phenylalanine or tryptophan. The D gene is left open where the match is weak. Some rows mark clone size as missing; the rest say once, few, many or name a class of expanded clone.

j_gene: TRBJ1-6
abundance: once
v_gene: TRBV27
d_gene: TRBD1
CDR3nt: TGTGCCAGCAGGGTGGACAGGGATTCAAGTTCACCCCTCCACTTT
CDR3aa: CASRVDRDSSSPLHF

j_gene: TRBJ2-7
abundance: few
v_gene: TRBV27
d_gene: NA
CDR3nt: TGTGCCAGCAGCAAAGCGTGGGACACCCCCTACGAGCAGTACTTC
CDR3aa: CASSKAWDTPYEQYF

j_gene: TRBJ2-1
abundance: few
v_gene: TRBV7-9
d_gene: TRBD2
CDR3nt: TGTGCCAGCAGCCCTACTGGGCGGGAGGGAAGGGAGCAGTTCTTC
CDR3aa: CASSPTGREGREQFF

j_gene: TRBJ1-4
abundance: once
v_gene: TRBV28
d_gene: NA
CDR3nt: TGTGCCAGCACCTCTCAGGGTACGGCTAATGAAAAACTGTTTTTT
CDR3aa: CASTSQGTANEKLFF

j_gene: TRBJ1-6
abundance: NA
v_gene: TRBV20-1
d_gene: NA
CDR3nt: TGCAGTGCTAGAGTTCCGGACGGAGGAGATAATTCACCCCTCCACTTT
CDR3aa: CSARVPDGGDNSPLHF

j_gene: TRBJ2-1
abundance: NA
v_gene: TRBV19
d_gene: NA
CDR3nt: TGTGCCAGTAGTATTTCGGGGACTCCTCTCAATGAGCAGTTCTTC
CDR3aa: CASSISGTPLNEQFF

j_gene: TRBJ1-5
abundance: NA
v_gene: TRBV6-1
d_gene: TRBD1
CDR3nt: TGTGCCAGCTCCCGGGACAGGCAGAGCAATCAGCCCCAGCATTTT
CDR3aa: CASSRDRQSNQPQHF

j_gene: TRBJ2-3
abundance: few
v_gene: TRBV20-1
d_gene: NA
CDR3nt: TGCAGTGCTAGACTTGGACGGGCCAAGGCAGATACGCAGTATTTT
CDR3aa: CSARLGRAKADTQYF

j_gene: TRBJ2-2
abundance: NA
v_gene: TRBV5-4
d_gene: TRBD1
CDR3nt: TGTGCCAGCAGCTTGACAGGGGGCGCCGCGGCCGGGGAGCTGTTTTTT
CDR3aa: CASSLTGGAAAGELFF

j_gene: TRBJ2-7
abundance: few
v_gene: TRBV24-1
d_gene: TRBD1
CDR3nt: TGTGCCACCAGTGACTCTGTAGGGACAGGGGGCTTTGAGCAGTACTTC
CDR3aa: CATSDSVGTGGFEQYF

j_gene: TRBJ1-2
abundance: NA
v_gene: TRBV6-5
d_gene: NA
CDR3nt: TGTGCCAGCAGTTACGGTAACGGCTACACCTTC
CDR3aa: CASSYGNGYTF

j_gene: TRBJ2-2
abundance: few
v_gene: TRBV7-9
d_gene: TRBD1
CDR3nt: TGTGCCAGCAGTAAGCAGAAGGGACAGACCAACACCGGGGAGCTGTTTTTT
CDR3aa: CASSKQKGQTNTGELFF

j_gene: TRBJ2-7
abundance: NA
v_gene: TRBV7-2
d_gene: TRBD2
CDR3nt: TGTGCCAGCAGCTTAGTCGGGGGGGCCTACGAGCAGTACTTC
CDR3aa: CASSLVGGAYEQYF

j_gene: TRBJ2-5
abundance: NA
v_gene: TRBV7-8
d_gene: NA
CDR3nt: TGTGCCAGCAGCTTAGCGGCCCGGGAGACCCAGTACTTC
CDR3aa: CASSLAARETQYF

j_gene: TRBJ1-5
abundance: NA
v_gene: TRBV20-1
d_gene: NA
CDR3nt: TGCAGTGCTACCCGACAGATTAGCAATCAGCCCCAGCATTTT
CDR3aa: CSATRQISNQPQHF

j_gene: TRBJ2-3
abundance: NA
v_gene: TRBV25-1
d_gene: NA
CDR3nt: TGTGCCAGCAGTGAAGTCGGCCCCGGGGCAGATACGCAGTATTTT
CDR3aa: CASSEVGPGADTQYF

j_gene: TRBJ1-2
abundance: NA
v_gene: TRBV28
d_gene: TRBD1
CDR3nt: TGTGCCAGCTTTCCGGGACAGGGCTACTATGGCTACACCTTC
CDR3aa: CASFPGQGYYGYTF

j_gene: TRBJ2-5
abundance: NA
v_gene: TRBV7-6
d_gene: NA
CDR3nt: TGTGCCAGCAGCCCCGTCACCCAGACGACCCAGTACTTC
CDR3aa: CASSPVTQTTQYF

j_gene: TRBJ2-3
abundance: NA
v_gene: TRBV7-2
d_gene: TRBD2
CDR3nt: TGTGCCAGCAGCTTACTAGCGGGAGGAGGAGGGGGGTATTTT
CDR3aa: CASSLLAGGGGGYF

j_gene: TRBJ2-7
abundance: few
v_gene: TRBV20-1
d_gene: NA
CDR3nt: TGCAGTGCTAGCAAAACGGGGCCTTACTACGAGCAGTACTTC
CDR3aa: CSASKTGPYYEQYF

j_gene: TRBJ2-3
abundance: NA
v_gene: TRBV20-1
d_gene: TRBD1
CDR3nt: TGCAGTGCCCCCGACCGGGACAGATACACAGATACGCAGTATTTT
CDR3aa: CSAPDRDRYTDTQYF

j_gene: TRBJ2-5
abundance: few
v_gene: TRBV20-1
d_gene: NA
CDR3nt: TGCAGAGCGGGCCACACCCCGCAAGAGACCCAGTACTTC
CDR3aa: CRAGHTPQETQYF

j_gene: TRBJ1-6
abundance: NA
v_gene: TRBV10-3
d_gene: NA
CDR3nt: TGTGCCATCAGTAAGAACCCCGAATCCAATTCACCCCTCCACTTT
CDR3aa: CAISKNPESNSPLHF

j_gene: TRBJ2-3
abundance: NA
v_gene: TRBV7-9
d_gene: NA
CDR3nt: TGTGCCAGCAGCTTAGGAGTAAGTGGAACCGGCACAGATACGCAGTATTTT
CDR3aa: CASSLGVSGTGTDTQYF

j_gene: TRBJ2-7
abundance: NA
v_gene: TRBV5-1
d_gene: TRBD1
CDR3nt: TGCGCCAGCAGCTCCCCAGGGGGATCGGACGAGCAGTACTTC
CDR3aa: CASSSPGGSDEQYF

j_gene: TRBJ2-7
abundance: NA
v_gene: TRBV24-1
d_gene: TRBD1
CDR3nt: TGTGCCACCAGTGCCCCGGGACAGGGGCCCGTCGGCGAGCAGTACTTC
CDR3aa: CATSAPGQGPVGEQYF

j_gene: TRBJ1-5
abundance: NA
v_gene: TRBV2
d_gene: TRBD1
CDR3nt: TGTGCCAGCTCCAGGGGGCTTAATCAGCCCCAGCATTTT
CDR3aa: CASSRGLNQPQHF

j_gene: TRBJ2-7
abundance: medium-sized
v_gene: TRBV20-1
d_gene: TRBD2
CDR3nt: TGCAGTGCTAGAGACCCAGGGACTAGCGGGAGTGGGGACGAGCAGTACTTC
CDR3aa: CSARDPGTSGSGDEQYF

j_gene: TRBJ1-6
abundance: once
v_gene: TRBV20-1
d_gene: TRBD1
CDR3nt: TGCAGTGCTAGGGGGGACAGGGGGCCATGGTCACCCCTCCACTTT
CDR3aa: CSARGDRGPWSPLHF

j_gene: TRBJ2-2
abundance: NA
v_gene: TRBV15
d_gene: TRBD1
CDR3nt: TGTGCCACCAGCAGAGATGTTTTTACAGTTTGGGACAGGGACACCGGGGGGCTGTTTTTT
CDR3aa: CATSRDVFTVWDRDTGGLFF

j_gene: TRBJ2-5
abundance: few
v_gene: TRBV6-1
d_gene: NA
CDR3nt: TGTGCCAGCAGGCCGGGCCTTCTCCTCAGGCGAGAGACCCAGTACTTC
CDR3aa: CASRPGLLLRRETQYF

j_gene: TRBJ1-2
abundance: NA
v_gene: TRBV6-5
d_gene: NA
CDR3nt: TGTGCCAGCAGTTACCGGGGCTACTATGGCTACACCTTC
CDR3aa: CASSYRGYYGYTF

j_gene: TRBJ1-5
abundance: NA
v_gene: TRBV6-1
d_gene: NA
CDR3nt: TGTGCCAGCACCGCCCAGGCCATGGGTCAGCCCCAGCATTTT
CDR3aa: CASTAQAMGQPQHF

j_gene: TRBJ1-5
abundance: few
v_gene: TRBV19
d_gene: NA
CDR3nt: TGTGCCAGTAGTATATGGGGGGGTAATAATCAGCCCCAGCATTTT
CDR3aa: CASSIWGGNNQPQHF

j_gene: TRBJ1-2
abundance: NA
v_gene: TRBV10-2
d_gene: NA
CDR3nt: TGCGCCAGCAGCGACCACGGAGGGGATGGTGGCTACACCTTC
CDR3aa: CASSDHGGDGGYTF

j_gene: TRBJ2-5
abundance: NA
v_gene: TRBV2
d_gene: TRBD2
CDR3nt: TGTGCCAGCAGCCCTACTAGCGGGAGTGAAGAGACCCAGTACTTC
CDR3aa: CASSPTSGSEETQYF

j_gene: TRBJ2-5
abundance: NA
v_gene: TRBV9
d_gene: TRBD1
CDR3nt: TGTGCCAGCAGCGTAGACAGGGGGGAGACCCAGTACTTC
CDR3aa: CASSVDRGETQYF

j_gene: TRBJ2-3
abundance: NA
v_gene: TRBV20-1
d_gene: TRBD1
CDR3nt: TGCAGTGCTAGTGGCTCTGACAGGGGCGGCACAGATACGCAGTATTTT
CDR3aa: CSASGSDRGGTDTQYF